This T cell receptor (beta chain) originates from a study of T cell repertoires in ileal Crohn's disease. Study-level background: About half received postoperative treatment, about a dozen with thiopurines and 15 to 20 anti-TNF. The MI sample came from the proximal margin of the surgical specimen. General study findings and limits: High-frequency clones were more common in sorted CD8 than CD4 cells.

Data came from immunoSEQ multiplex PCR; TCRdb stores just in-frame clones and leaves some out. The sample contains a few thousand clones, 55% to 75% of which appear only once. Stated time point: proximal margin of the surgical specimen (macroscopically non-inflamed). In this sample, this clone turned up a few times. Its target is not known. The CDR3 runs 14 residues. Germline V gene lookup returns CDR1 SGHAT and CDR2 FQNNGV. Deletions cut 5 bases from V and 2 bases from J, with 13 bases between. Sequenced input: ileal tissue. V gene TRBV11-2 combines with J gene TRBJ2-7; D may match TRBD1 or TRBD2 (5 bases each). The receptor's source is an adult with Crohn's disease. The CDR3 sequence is CASSLGDGTYEQYF. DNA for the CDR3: TGTGCCAGCAGCCTCGGGGACGGGACCTACGAGCAGTACTTC.